The next 9 T cell receptor beta chains were all read from a single sample in a study of T cell responses to AZD1222 COVID-19 vaccine. This table comes from immunoSEQ multiplex PCR, and its TCRdb copy is limited to in-frame clones, with some not included. The sample contains 75,000 to 95,000 clones, approximately 81% of which appear only once. The sample here was peripheral blood, taken on day 0 of AZD1222 vaccination. Receptors originate from an adult in good health.

This rearrangement joins TRBV4-1 to TRBJ1-1; 11 bases map to TRBD1. This CDR3 is built from 15 residues. V shed 6 bases, J shed 6 bases, and the junction held 9 bases outside the gene matches. CDR1 is MGHRA and CDR2 is YSYEKL in the germline V gene. DNA for the CDR3: TGCGCCAGCAGGTCCCGGGACAGGGGGTTCTCTGAAGCTTTCTTT. This translates into CASRSRDRGFSEAFF.

The chain couples TRBV6-5 to TRBJ1-1; no clear D gene. V lost 7 bases, J lost 1 base, and 10 bases lay in between. Per germline, CDR1 MNHEY and CDR2 SVGAGI. The CDR3 sequence is 13 residues long. CDR3 sequence: CASNWQPNTEAFF. In nucleotides, the CDR3 is TGTGCCAGCAACTGGCAGCCGAACACTGAAGCTTTCTTT.

The gene calls are TRBV7-2 and TRBJ2-1, with 8 bases lining up with TRBD1. The CDR3 covers 14 residues. The junction had 5 bases not matched to a gene; V was cut back by 5 bases and J by 5 bases. CDR1 and CDR2 (germline): SGHTA, FQGNSA. The CDR3 is CASSPGQGNNEQFF. The CDR3 region has the DNA TGTGCCAGCAGCCCTGGACAGGGAAACAATGAGCAGTTCTTC. The full variable domain, in which reference TRBV7-2 and TRBJ2-1 provide the parts outside the CDR3, is GAGVSQSPSNKVTEKGKDVELRCDPISGHTALYWYRQSLGQGLEFLIYFQGNSAPDKSGLPSDRFSAERTGGSVSTLTIQRTQQEDSAVYLCASSPGQGNNEQFFGPGTRLTVL.

This clone was seen a few times. The chain has TRBV27 and TRBJ1-1; D unresolved. V lost 0 bases to trimming and J lost 10 bases, with 15 bases between them. Germline V gives CDR1 MNHEY, CDR2 SMNVEV (reference sequence). There are 14 residues in the CDR3. The CDR3 protein is CASSLSWGLSGAFF. The CDR3 coding sequence is TGTGCCAGCAGTTTATCGTGGGGTTTATCAGGAGCTTTCTTT.

This chain joins TRBV7-9 and TRBJ1-2; D is perhaps TRBD1 (6 bases). The V gene's germline CDR1 is SEHNR and CDR2 FQNEAQ (reference sequence). The CDR3 totals 14 residues. Trimming removed 7 bases from V and 2 bases from J, with 14 bases in between. CDR3 DNA sequence: TGTGCCAGCAACCGGGGGCAGGGGAACTATGGCTACACCTTC. Its translation: CASNRGQGNYGYTF.

The genes are TRBV7-2 and TRBJ2-2; D not resolved. CDR1 is SGHTA and CDR2 is FQGNSA in the germline V gene. The CDR3 spans 14 residues. Trimming shortened V by 5 bases and J by 1 base, and 8 bases separated the two germline ends. The CDR3 nucleotides read TGTGCCAGCAGCCCTCGCCGGAACACCGGGGAGCTGTTTTTT. Residues: CASSPRRNTGELFF.

The CDR3 here is CASSRVMLDRPIYGYTF. In DNA, the CDR3 is TGCGCCAGCAGCCGAGTAATGCTGGACAGACCTATCTATGGCTACACCTTC. The chain joins TRBV4-1 to TRBJ1-2, with D possibly being TRBD1 (6 bases). Germline values: CDR1 MGHRA, CDR2 YSYEKL. The CDR3 is made up of 17 amino acids. Trimming shortened V by 4 bases and J by 4 bases, and 22 bases separated the two germline ends.

This chain links TRBV27 with TRBJ2-1, with D perhaps being TRBD1 or TRBD2 (5 bases each). V was shortened by 8 bases and J by 6 bases, with 17 bases between the two germline ends. Germline lookup yields CDR1 MNHEY and CDR2 SMNVEV (reference sequence). CDR3 size: 14 residues. CDR3 region: CASSYGAVRNEQFF. The CDR3 DNA sequence: TGTGCCAGCTCATACGGGGCGGTTCGCAATGAGCAGTTCTTC.

The rearrangement joins TRBV6-2 or TRBV6-3 to TRBJ2-3; D not certain. Germline CDR1 and CDR2: MNHEY and SVGEGT. The CDR3 contains 12 residues. V gave up 2 bases and J gave up 2 bases, with 2 bases separating them. The CDR3 protein is CASSYPTDTQYF. The CDR3, as DNA: TGTGCCAGCAGTTACCCCACAGATACGCAGTATTTT.